The rows below give T cell receptor beta chains drawn from one sample of a study of T cell responses to AZD1222 COVID-19 vaccine. Only in-frame clones appear in the TCRdb table, and some are missing; sequencing was by immunoSEQ multiplex PCR. The sample lists about 200,000 clones; 85% to 95% were seen once. The sequences come from peripheral blood, collected on day 0 of MenACWY control vaccination. The origin of the receptors is an adult in good health. Each CDR3 is given with its conserved first and last residue. Fields, in order: J gene, V gene, CDR3 length, clone size, D gene, CDR3 protein, CDR3 DNA. The D gene is left open where the match is weak. Clone size, where shown, is once, few, many, or a class for clones that have expanded.

>TRBJ1-5|TRBV6-5|14|NA|NA
CASTPRRGNQPQHF
TGTGCCAGCACTCCCAGGAGGGGCAATCAGCCCCAGCATTTT
>TRBJ1-1|TRBV30|12|NA|NA
CAWSRANTEAFF
TGTGCCTGGAGTCGAGCGAACACTGAAGCTTTCTTT
>TRBJ1-5|TRBV6-2/TRBV6-3|17|NA|TRBD1
CASSYLQGYHDNQPQHF
TGTGCCAGCAGTTATTTACAGGGGTATCACGACAATCAGCCCCAGCATTTT
>TRBJ2-7|TRBV2|12|NA|TRBD2
CASSGLAVQQYF
TGTGCCAGCAGTGGACTAGCGGTGCAGCAGTACTTC
>TRBJ1-2|TRBV9|15|NA|NA
CASSVEGGQRYGYTF
TGTGCCAGCAGCGTAGAAGGAGGACAGAGATATGGCTACACCTTC
>TRBJ1-2|TRBV30|15|NA|TRBD1
CAWSYSGQGNYGYTF
TGTGCCTGGAGTTACTCGGGACAGGGGAACTATGGCTACACCTTC
>TRBJ1-1|TRBV29-1|13|NA|NA
CSVASDWDTEAFF
TGCAGCGTCGCCTCAGACTGGGACACTGAAGCTTTCTTT
>TRBJ2-3|TRBV19|15|NA|TRBD1
CASSLRDRGTDTQYF
TGTGCCAGTAGTCTACGGGACAGGGGCACAGATACGCAGTATTTT
>TRBJ1-1|TRBV29-1|10|medium-sized|NA
CSVFAAEAFF
TGCAGCGTCTTTGCGGCTGAAGCTTTCTTT
>TRBJ1-5|TRBV3-1/TRBV3-2|16|NA|NA
CASSHGGGYSNQPQHF
TGTGCCAGCAGCCATGGCGGGGGATATAGCAATCAGCCCCAGCATTTT
>TRBJ1-2|TRBV21-1|13|once|NA
CASSPRTNYGYTF
TGTGCCAGCAGCCCGCGGACTAACTATGGCTACACCTTC